This is a list of T cell receptor beta chains from one sample in a study of patients and donors after allogeneic stem cell transplantation. TCRdb recomputed calls from the RT-PCR reads with MiXCR, one row per CDR3 protein. The sample shows hundreds of thousands of distinct CDR3 sequences, 15% to 20% of them seen only once. Sequencing used blood, either unsorted or a sorted T cell fraction (not recorded which). The receptors shown here come from a human donor who was either an allogeneic HSCT recipient or a stem cell or donor lymphocyte infusion donor (not recorded which). It is not recorded whose cells these are; they may come from a transplant donor. Both conserved end residues are part of each CDR3. Fields, in order: CDR3 protein, CDR3 DNA, clone size, J gene, V gene, D gene. D genes are given only for firm matches. A row's size may be missing; if present it is once, few, many or a size class.

cdr3_aa: CASSLRTGVNQPQHF
cdr3_nt: TGTGCCAGCAGTTTAAGGACAGGTGTGAATCAGCCCCAGCATTTT
clone_size: once
j_call: TRBJ1-5
v_call: TRBV12-3/TRBV12-4
d_call: TRBD1

cdr3_aa: CASSQDRINYGYTF
cdr3_nt: TGCGCCAGCAGCCAAGATCGGATTAACTATGGCTACACCTTC
clone_size: many
j_call: TRBJ1-2
v_call: TRBV4-1
d_call: -

cdr3_aa: CASSSRTWDRLDEQFF
cdr3_nt: TGTGCCAGCAGCTCCCGGACGTGGGACCGCCTGGATGAGCAGTTCTTC
clone_size: few
j_call: TRBJ2-1
v_call: TRBV11-2
d_call: -

cdr3_aa: CASSEVSRETQYF
cdr3_nt: TGTGCCAGCAGTGAAGTCAGTCGGGAGACCCAGTACTTC
clone_size: -
j_call: TRBJ2-5
v_call: TRBV2
d_call: -

cdr3_aa: CATSDPGQGYYEQYF
cdr3_nt: TGTGCCACCAGTGATCCCGGACAGGGATACTACGAGCAGTACTTC
clone_size: -
j_call: TRBJ2-7
v_call: TRBV24-1
d_call: TRBD1

cdr3_aa: CASSPRVREAAQYF
cdr3_nt: TGTGCCAGCAGTCCCAGGGTTAGAGAGGCTGCGCAGTATTTT
clone_size: many
j_call: TRBJ2-3
v_call: TRBV6-1
d_call: -

cdr3_aa: CASGLLGGQGAVDTQYF
cdr3_nt: TGTGCTAGTGGTCTCCTTGGAGGACAGGGGGCGGTTGATACGCAGTATTTT
clone_size: few
j_call: TRBJ2-3
v_call: TRBV12-5
d_call: TRBD1

cdr3_aa: CASSLWGGGSYEQYF
cdr3_nt: TGTGCCAGCAGCTTATGGGGGGGTGGCTCCTACGAGCAGTACTTC
clone_size: -
j_call: TRBJ2-7
v_call: TRBV7-6
d_call: TRBD2

cdr3_aa: CASSLDPAQGSCEQYF
cdr3_nt: TGTGCCAGCAGCTTAGATCCCGCACAGGGGAGCTGCGAGCAGTACTTC
clone_size: -
j_call: TRBJ2-7
v_call: TRBV11-3
d_call: TRBD1

cdr3_aa: CASSLARAPNTEAFF
cdr3_nt: TGTGCCAGCAGCTTAGCCCGGGCTCCGAACACTGAAGCTTTCTTT
clone_size: -
j_call: TRBJ1-1
v_call: TRBV7-3
d_call: -

cdr3_aa: CASSSGTSGYNEQFF
cdr3_nt: TGTGCCAGCAGCTCCGGGACTAGCGGCTACAATGAGCAGTTCTTC
clone_size: many
j_call: TRBJ2-1
v_call: TRBV12-3/TRBV12-4
d_call: TRBD2

cdr3_aa: CASSTPKTRGQFF
cdr3_nt: TGTGCCAGCAGCACTCCCAAGACCCGTGGTCAGTTCTTC
clone_size: few
j_call: TRBJ2-1
v_call: TRBV3-1
d_call: -

cdr3_aa: CSAGTGIYNEQFF
cdr3_nt: TGCAGTGCTGGTACAGGGATTTACAATGAGCAGTTCTTC
clone_size: many
j_call: TRBJ2-1
v_call: TRBV20-1
d_call: -

cdr3_aa: CASSSTLTDTQYF
cdr3_nt: TGTGCCAGCAGCTCGACCCTCACAGATACGCAGTATTTT
clone_size: -
j_call: TRBJ2-3
v_call: TRBV7-9
d_call: -

cdr3_aa: CSASGTSGPYEQYF
cdr3_nt: TGCAGTGCTAGTGGGACTAGCGGCCCCTACGAGCAGTACTTC
clone_size: -
j_call: TRBJ2-7
v_call: TRBV20-1
d_call: TRBD2

cdr3_aa: CASSEAGASPPVNEKLFF
cdr3_nt: TGTGCCAGCAGTGAAGCTGGGGCCAGTCCCCCGGTTAATGAAAAACTGTTTTTT
clone_size: -
j_call: TRBJ1-4
v_call: TRBV2
d_call: -

cdr3_aa: CASSLEGSDTQYF
cdr3_nt: TGCGCCAGCAGCTTGGAAGGGTCAGATACGCAGTATTTT
clone_size: many
j_call: TRBJ2-3
v_call: TRBV5-1
d_call: -

cdr3_aa: CASRPTGSSYEQYF
cdr3_nt: TGTGCCAGCAGGCCTACAGGGTCCTCCTACGAGCAGTACTTC
clone_size: many
j_call: TRBJ2-7
v_call: TRBV12-3/TRBV12-4
d_call: -

cdr3_aa: CSAIRLAGVLNEQFF
cdr3_nt: TGCAGTGCTATCCGACTAGCGGGAGTTCTAAATGAGCAGTTCTTC
clone_size: few
j_call: TRBJ2-1
v_call: TRBV20-1
d_call: TRBD2

cdr3_aa: CASSWTSGVTYNEQFF
cdr3_nt: TGTGCCAGCAGCTGGACTAGCGGGGTTACCTACAATGAGCAGTTCTTC
clone_size: -
j_call: TRBJ2-1
v_call: TRBV11-2
d_call: TRBD2

cdr3_aa: CASLRRGVNTEAFF
cdr3_nt: TGTGCCAGCCTGAGAAGGGGGGTGAACACTGAAGCTTTCTTT
clone_size: few
j_call: TRBJ1-1
v_call: TRBV6-2/TRBV6-3
d_call: -

cdr3_aa: CSARTSPLHF
cdr3_nt: TGCAGTGCTAGGACTTCACCCCTCCACTTT
clone_size: few
j_call: TRBJ1-6
v_call: TRBV20-1
d_call: -

cdr3_aa: CSGRQGNGYTF
cdr3_nt: TGCAGCGGACGACAGGGGAATGGCTACACCTTC
clone_size: -
j_call: TRBJ1-2
v_call: TRBV29-1
d_call: TRBD1

cdr3_aa: CASRWLTGVDEKLFF
cdr3_nt: TGTGCCAGCAGGTGGCTCACAGGGGTGGATGAAAAACTGTTTTTT
clone_size: many
j_call: TRBJ1-4
v_call: TRBV12-3/TRBV12-4
d_call: TRBD1